This record looks at one T cell receptor (beta chain) sequence and its context. V was cut by 1 base and J by 10 bases, with 10 bases left in between. The CDR3 runs 12 residues. CDR1 and CDR2 from the germline V gene are MNHNS and SASEGT. These data are taken from a study of shared clonotypes between healthy human individuals. Profiling relied on immunoSEQ multiplex PCR, and the TCRdb table lists in-frame clones only, not all of them. In the table there are hundreds of thousands of clones, roughly 77% of which are singletons. Within Nashville, Tennessee resided all donors, each a Caucasian adult. The chain couples TRBV6-1 to TRBJ1-1; D call uncertain. Sample: PBMCs. The sequence derives from a woman aged 40 to 49 in good health. Some clones in this sample may be carry-over from other donors' samples. CDR3 sequence (DNA): TGTGCCAGCAGTGAAGGGAGGCAGAGAGCTTTCTTT. This codes for CASSEGRQRAFF.